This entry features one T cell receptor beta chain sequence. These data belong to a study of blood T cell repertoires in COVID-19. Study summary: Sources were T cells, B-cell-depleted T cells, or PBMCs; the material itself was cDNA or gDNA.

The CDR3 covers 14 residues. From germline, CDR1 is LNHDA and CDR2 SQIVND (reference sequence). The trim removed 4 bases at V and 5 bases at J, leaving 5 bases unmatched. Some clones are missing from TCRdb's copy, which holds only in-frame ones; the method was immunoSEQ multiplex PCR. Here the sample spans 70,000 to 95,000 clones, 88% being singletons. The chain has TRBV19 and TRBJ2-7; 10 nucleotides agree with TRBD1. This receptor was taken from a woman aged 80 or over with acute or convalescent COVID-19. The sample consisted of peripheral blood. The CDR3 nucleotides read TGTGCCAGTAGTAGGGGACAGGGGAGGAACGAGCAGTACTTC. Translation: CASSRGQGRNEQYF.